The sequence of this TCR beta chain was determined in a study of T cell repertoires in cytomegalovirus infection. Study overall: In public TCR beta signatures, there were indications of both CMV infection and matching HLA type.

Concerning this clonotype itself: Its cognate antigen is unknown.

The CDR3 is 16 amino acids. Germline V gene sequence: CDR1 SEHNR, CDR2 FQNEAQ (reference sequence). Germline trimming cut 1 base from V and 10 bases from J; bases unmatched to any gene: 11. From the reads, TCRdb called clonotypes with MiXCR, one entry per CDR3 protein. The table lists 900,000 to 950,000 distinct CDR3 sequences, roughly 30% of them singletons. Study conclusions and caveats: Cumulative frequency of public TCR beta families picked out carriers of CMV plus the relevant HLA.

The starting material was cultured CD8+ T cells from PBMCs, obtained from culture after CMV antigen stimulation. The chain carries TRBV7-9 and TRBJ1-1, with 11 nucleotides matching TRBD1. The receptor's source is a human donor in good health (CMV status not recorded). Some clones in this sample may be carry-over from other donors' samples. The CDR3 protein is CASSLVNLDRGLGAFF. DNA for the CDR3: TGTGCCAGCAGCTTAGTGAATCTGGACAGGGGGCTCGGAGCTTTCTTT.